This T cell receptor (beta chain) was sequenced during a study of regulatory T cells in long-lasting Graves disease. Overall study context: Less than 3 months of antithyroid drugs had been taken by newly diagnosed Graves' patients. General study findings and limits: Newly diagnosed disease favored TRBV20-1 and TRBJ2-1 over persistent disease.

The TCR beta library used iRepertoire HTBI primers with Arm-PCR amplification of CDR3. TCRdb recomputed calls from the multiplex PCR reads with MiXCR, one row per CDR3 protein. This sample has more than 400,000 distinct CDR3 sequences, with 15% to 20% found just once. The CDR3 is 14 residues long. Deletions cut 0 bases from V and 9 bases from J, with 12 bases between. Germline V CDR1 and CDR2: MNHEY, SMNVEV (reference sequence). This clonotype was picked up many times. Its antigen is currently unknown. Described time point: newly diagnosed GD, antithyroid drugs for less than 3 months. PBMC RNA was the source of the TCR library. Another study also made use of these data, one on T cells in Graves' hyperthyroidism and ophthalmopathy.

The receptor was isolated from a man in his forties or fifties with Graves disease. V and J are TRBV27 and TRBJ2-1, with D perhaps matching TRBD2 (6 bases). This specimen was peripheral blood mononuclear cells (PBMCs), taken at new diagnosis, from a patient treated with antithyroid drugs. This CDR3 is CASSLSTGEGEQFF. CDR3 sequence (DNA): TGTGCCAGCAGTTTATCGACGGGAGAGGGTGAGCAGTTCTTC.